This T cell receptor (beta chain) originates from a study of OX40 agonist ivuxolimab in advanced cancers. Some background on the complete study: Ivuxolimab, which targeted the costimulatory receptor OX40 (CD134), was an agonistic, fully human IgG2 monoclonal antibody. In the dose-escalation cohort, approximately 83% of patients were male, and the mean age was around 60 years with a range of about 20 to 80. Peripheral TCRbeta sequencing aimed to test whether ivuxolimab altered TCR sequence diversity and caused clonal T-cell expansion. The paper describes the monotherapy dose-escalation part (N of about 47 patients) of the phase I trial of ivuxolimab. Patients were allowed to have had prior anti-PD-1, anti-PD-L1 or anti-CTLA-4 therapy, and approximately 40% of the dose-escalation patients had been treated with checkpoint inhibitors. Partial responses occurred in three dose-escalation patients, of whom one had hepatocellular carcinoma and two had cutaneous melanoma. Of the roughly 54 dose-escalation patients, hepatocellular carcinoma was present in about 19, melanoma in around 15, renal cell carcinoma in 9 and head and neck cancer in 9. Intravenous ivuxolimab was administered to patients every 2 weeks at six dose levels: 0.01, 0.1, 0.3, 1.5, 3 and 10 mg/kg.

On this clone itself: No antigen is known for it. No base-level quality is on record; no much larger clone is a single base apart.

General conclusions and limits of the study: After ivuxolimab, expanded clones were on average more numerous among CD8+ T cells than among CD4+ T cells. Antigen specificity was not determined for the clonally expanded peripheral T cells. In the 0.1-3.0 mg/kg groups, partial responders were among the patients with the lowest normalized peripheral clonal expansion, particularly in CD8+ T cells. Low levels of normalized T-cell clonal expansion were also seen in some patients who did not respond. At doses from 0.1 to 3.0 mg/kg, clonal expansion was seen in both CD4+ and CD8+ blood T cells between baseline and week 6.

The trial excluded patients who had a history of autoimmune disease or were on systemic immunosuppression. Peripheral blood for TCR sequencing was drawn from every dose cohort at baseline, at cycle 4 day 1 and at cycle 7 day 1. Samples came from an open-label, multicenter, first-in-human phase I dose-escalation trial of ivuxolimab. Adults with locally advanced or metastatic head and neck squamous cell, hepatocellular, melanoma or renal cell carcinoma were enrolled in the trial. CD4+ and CD8+ T cells were sorted separately from peripheral blood before TCR sequencing. The CDR3 measures 15 amino acids from cysteine to phenylalanine. The kept DNA is CDR3 alone, 45 bases in frame from the first base. The germline V gene gives CDR1 as SGHRS and CDR2 as YFSETQ. V is pruned by 2 bases and J by 7 bases, leaving 6 bases of the junction without a gene match. Genomic DNA was extracted from sorted cells for sequencing of the TCRbeta CDR3 region. TCRbeta CDR3 regions were sequenced using the immunoSEQ Assay. TCRdb took this table from immuneACCESS and kept in-frame rearrangements with V and J called. Such tables lack part of the clones; where checked against another copy, unresolved V genes explain under half of the gap, and the rest is unexplained. The sample data list about 100,000 clones, and about 89% of these were observed just once. The biggest ten clones account for around 0.16% of the sample.

Recombination linked TRBV5-1 to TRBJ1-4, with 9 bases aligning to TRBD1. The sample in question was CD4+ or CD8+ T cells sorted from blood, obtained in a trial of the OX40 agonist ivuxolimab. The receptor was isolated from an adult with an advanced solid tumor such as melanoma, head and neck, liver or kidney cancer. The CDR3 region: CASSLTGTGSEKLFF. The DNA is TGCGCCAGCAGCTTAACCGGGACAGGGAGTGAAAAACTGTTTTTT.